This entry lists 30 T cell receptor beta chains sequenced from one sample in a study of OX40 agonist ivuxolimab in advanced cancers. Here immunoSEQ multiplex PCR was the method, and the copy in TCRdb shows in-frame clones only, minus some. The sample has fewer than 80,000 clones, approximately 86% seen once. Sequenced here: CD4+ or CD8+ T cells sorted from blood, sampled in a trial of the OX40 agonist ivuxolimab. Every receptor here comes from an adult with an advanced solid tumor such as melanoma, head and neck, liver or kidney cancer.

V and J are TRBV5-1 and TRBJ2-2, with 7 bases fitting TRBD2. This CDR3 region has 14 residues. Germline V gene lookup returns CDR1 SGHRS and CDR2 YFSETQ. Losses at the gene ends were 4 bases for V and 7 bases for J; bases not matched to a gene: 7. CDR3 nucleotide sequence: TGCGCCAGCAGCGACCGGACTAGTGGCGGGGAGCTGTTTTTT. This sequence encodes CASSDRTSGGELFF.

The chain couples TRBV28 to TRBJ2-2, with 8 nucleotides matching TRBD2. This CDR3 has 17 amino acids. J lost 1 base, V lost 2 bases, and 6 bases had no gene match. The germline gives CDR1 MDHEN, CDR2 SYDVKM. The chain's CDR3 is CASSLASGLGNTGELFF. The CDR3 DNA sequence: TGTGCCAGCAGTTTAGCCTCGGGACTAGGGAACACCGGGGAGCTGTTTTTT.

This chain connects TRBV28 to TRBJ1-1; a possible D gene is TRBD1 (5 bases). Germline CDR1 MDHEN, CDR2 SYDVKM. This CDR3 contains 13 residues. V was trimmed by 5 bases and J by 4 bases, leaving 11 bases between them. The CDR3 DNA reads TGTGCCAGCAGTGCTGGGGGGGGCACTGAAGCTTTCTTT. Translation gives CASSAGGGTEAFF.

V is TRBV7-9 and J is TRBJ2-7; D remains unclear. The CDR3 covers 12 residues. Germline V gene data show CDR1 as SEHNR and CDR2 as FQNEAQ (reference sequence). Trimming stripped 5 bases from V and 0 bases from J, with 5 bases between. The CDR3 coding sequence is TGTGCCAGCAGCCTTAACTCCTACGAGCAGTACTTC. Amino acid sequence: CASSLNSYEQYF. Based on the CDR3 plus reference TRBV7-9 and TRBJ2-7, the full variable domain is DTGVSQNPRHKITKRGQNVTFRCDPISEHNRLYWYRQTLGQGPEFLTYFQNEAQLEKSRLLSDRFSAERPKGSFSTLEIQRTEQGDSAMYLCASSLNSYEQYFGPGTRLTVT.

This sequence joins TRBV18 and TRBJ2-4, with D tentatively TRBD1 (6 bases). The V and J ends lost 7 bases and 4 bases respectively, with 8 bases between them. The CDR3 has 12 residues. Germline values: CDR1 KGHSH, CDR2 LQKENI. In DNA, the CDR3 is TGTGCCAGCTTTGACAGGAAAAACATTCAGTACTTC. Protein: CASFDRKNIQYF.

The CDR3 nucleotides are TGTGCCAGCTCACCTGTGCTGCGTCTAGCGGTTACCGGGGAGCTGTTTTTT. Protein product: CASSPVLRLAVTGELFF. The V gene is TRBV18, the J gene TRBJ2-2; 7 positions match TRBD2. The V segment lost 3 bases and the J segment 5 bases; nucleotides outside the gene matches: 12. The germline V gene has CDR1 KGHSH and CDR2 LQKENI. This CDR3 is built from 17 residues.

The chain carries TRBV7-2 and TRBJ1-4; 12 nucleotides line up with TRBD1. CDR1 and CDR2 (germline): SGHTA, FQGNSA. Trimming at V came to 6 bases and at J to 4 bases, leaving 9 bases not matched to a gene. This CDR3 spans 17 amino acids. CDR3 coding DNA: TGTGCCAGCAGTGCCGGGACAGGGGGCTTGTATAATGAAAAACTGTTTTTT. This encodes CASSAGTGGLYNEKLFF.

This clone occurred a few times. The chain links TRBV4-2 to TRBJ2-4; tentatively, D is TRBD2 (6 bases). Germline V lookup: CDR1 LGHNA, CDR2 YNFKEQ. The CDR3 runs 17 residues. V gave up 3 bases and J gave up 6 bases, with 21 bases separating them. CDR3 in amino acids: CASSQVGGDGRGNIQYF. CDR3 bases: TGTGCCAGCAGCCAGGTGGGGGGAGACGGGCGGGGAAACATTCAGTACTTC.

J is TRBJ1-1 and V is TRBV10-2, with D uncertain. The V gene lost 2 bases and the J gene lost 4 bases, with 20 bases spanning the gap. Germline loops: CDR1 WSHSY, CDR2 SAAADI. The CDR3 contains 17 residues. The CDR3 protein is CASSEEHLTLGGTEAFF. CDR3 coding DNA: TGCGCCAGCAGTGAGGAACACCTCACACTCGGTGGCACTGAAGCTTTCTTT.

The chain is built from TRBV14 and TRBJ2-5; D might be TRBD1 (5 bases). V lost 1 base and J lost 2, with 8 bases in between. Germline CDR1 SGHDN, CDR2 FVKESK. This CDR3 has 14 residues. The CDR3 sequence is CASSQVREQETQYF. CDR3 sequence (DNA): TGTGCCAGCAGCCAAGTCAGGGAACAAGAGACCCAGTACTTC.

The V gene is TRBV6-1, the J gene TRBJ2-2; 8 bases line up with TRBD1. Trimming took 2 bases from V and 5 from J; bases not matched to a gene: 7. CDR3 length equals 16 residues. CDR1 MNHNS and CDR2 SASEGT come from the germline V gene. This CDR3 is CASSEPGTGGTGELFF. CDR3 coding DNA: TGTGCCAGCAGTGAACCCGGGACAGGAGGGACCGGGGAGCTGTTTTTT.

The chain carries TRBV28 and TRBJ1-6, with unresolved D. The CDR3 is 12 residues long. CDR1 MDHEN and CDR2 SYDVKM come from the germline V gene. The ends were cut back, 6 bases at V and 10 bases at J, with 10 bases in the middle. The CDR3 DNA reads TGTGCCAGCAGCTACGGAAACTCACCCCTCCACTTT. Protein sequence: CASSYGNSPLHF.

The V gene is TRBV6-5, the J gene TRBJ2-7; D is uncertain. V lost 5 bases, J lost 2 bases, and 13 bases lay in between. Germline assignment: CDR1 MNHEY and CDR2 SVGAGI. The CDR3 runs 14 residues. This CDR3 reads CASSESGETYEQYF. The CDR3 nucleotides read TGTGCCAGCAGTGAGTCAGGCGAGACCTACGAGCAGTACTTC.

V gene TRBV5-5 combines with J gene TRBJ2-7; D ambiguous. There are 12 residues in the CDR3. The V and J ends lost 2 bases and 2 bases respectively, with 5 bases between them. CDR1 SGHKS and CDR2 YYEKEE come from the germline V gene (reference sequence). CDR3 protein: CASSLSTYEQYF. The CDR3 DNA is TGTGCCAGCAGCTTATCGACCTACGAGCAGTACTTC. The full variable domain, rest sourced from reference TRBV5-5 and TRBJ2-7, is DAGVTQSPTHLIKTRGQQVTLRCSPISGHKSVSWYQQVLGQGPQFIFQYYEKEERGRGNFPDRFSARQFPNYSSELNVNALLLGDSALYLCASSLSTYEQYFGPGTRLTVT.

This clone came up once. The V and J genes are TRBV5-6 and TRBJ2-6, with unresolved D. The CDR3 loop spans 15 amino acids. V was cut by 0 bases and J by 0 bases, with 4 bases left in between. CDR1 is SGHDT and CDR2 is YYEEEE in the germline V gene. CDR3: CASSLEASGANVLTF. The CDR3 DNA sequence: TGTGCCAGCAGCTTGGAAGCCTCTGGGGCCAACGTCCTGACTTTC.

V usage is TRBV7-2 and J usage is TRBJ2-7; D is unresolved. V was clipped by 4 bases and J by 0 bases, with 13 bases between them. The CDR3 contains 15 residues. Germline V CDR1 and CDR2: SGHTA, FQGNSA. As DNA, the CDR3 is TGTGCCAGCAGCTCCCTGGACGGAAACTCCTACGAGCAGTACTTC. Translating gives CASSSLDGNSYEQYF.

This chain uses TRBV29-1 with TRBJ2-3; 9 bases align to TRBD2. The CDR3 has 13 amino acids. V trimming: 5 bases; J trimming: 4 bases; junction bases outside the gene matches: 4. The germline V gene has CDR1 SQVTM and CDR2 ANQGSEA. Written as DNA, the CDR3 is TGCAGCGTTAGCGGGGGGAGTCCAGATACGCAGTATTTT. This translates into CSVSGGSPDTQYF.

This rearrangement joins TRBV5-1 to TRBJ1-2, with a possible D match to TRBD1 (6 bases). The V and J ends lost 4 bases and 5 bases respectively, with 12 bases between them. Looked up from germline, CDR1 is SGHRS and CDR2 is YFSETQ. This CDR3 is 13 amino acids long. CDR3 loop: CASSLGQTYGYTF. DNA of the CDR3: TGCGCCAGCAGCCTAGGACAGACATATGGCTACACCTTC.

J is TRBJ1-1 and V is TRBV18, with TRBD1 matching over 9 bases. The CDR3 covers 13 residues. In germline, CDR1 is KGHSH, CDR2 LQKENI. V lost 5 bases to trimming and J lost 7 bases; unmatched junction nucleotides: 5. The CDR3 is CASSSWTGVEAFF. CDR3 DNA sequence: TGTGCCAGCTCATCCTGGACAGGGGTTGAAGCTTTCTTT.

The chain joins TRBV28 to TRBJ1-4, with TRBD1 identical over 7 bases. V dropped 5 bases and J dropped 8; count of bases not matched to a gene: 8. This CDR3 contains 14 residues. Germline V gene sequence: CDR1 MDHEN, CDR2 SYDVKM. Written as DNA, the CDR3 is TGTGCCAGCAGTCAAGGGGGCGCCGGGGAAAAACTGTTTTTT. Its translation is CASSQGGAGEKLFF.

The chain carries TRBV2 and TRBJ1-2, with 7 bases identical to TRBD1. V gave up 3 bases and J gave up 3 bases; unmatched junction bases: 1. The germline V gene encodes CDR1 SNHLY and CDR2 FYNNEI. The CDR3 extends over 13 amino acids. The CDR3 spells CASSDGTDYGYTF. CDR3 DNA: TGTGCCAGCAGTGACGGGACAGACTATGGCTACACCTTC.

V and J are TRBV10-3 and TRBJ1-1; possibly TRBD1 for D (5 bases). CDR3 length: 15 amino acids. V lost 6 bases and J lost 3, with 17 bases in between. The germline V gene has CDR1 ENHRY and CDR2 SYGVKD. CDR3 nucleotides: TGTGCCATCAGGGTGACCGGGACGGGTGACACTGAAGCTTTCTTT. This translates into CAIRVTGTGDTEAFF.

V usage is TRBV6-1 and J usage is TRBJ1-1; D remains ambiguous. V was clipped by 1 base and J by 1 base, with 4 bases between them. CDR3 length equals 13 residues. CDR1 is MNHNS and CDR2 is SASEGT in the germline V gene. The chain's CDR3 is CASSEDPNTEAFF. CDR3 DNA: TGTGCCAGCAGTGAAGACCCGAACACTGAAGCTTTCTTT.

Of note for this clone: Germline and junction disagree at one end, which may indicate a read error. CDR3 sequence: CAISDGLTSTDTQYF. DNA for the CDR3: TGTGCCATCAGTGACGGACTAACCAGCACGGATACGCAGTATTTT. This chain links TRBV10-3 with TRBJ2-3; TRBD2 might be the D (6 bases). The CDR3 consists of 15 residues. Germline V CDR1 and CDR2: ENHRY, SYGVKD.

The V gene is TRBV4-2, the J gene TRBJ1-2; TRBD1 matches 10 bases. V lost 0 bases and J lost 5; bases outside the gene matches: 6. Germline values: CDR1 LGHNA, CDR2 YNFKEQ. This CDR3 has 16 residues. CDR3 nucleotide sequence: TGTGCCAGCAGCCAAGATCAAGGACAGGGGGTTTATGGCTACACCTTC. As protein: CASSQDQGQGVYGYTF.

V usage is TRBV2 and J usage is TRBJ1-1; 10 bases match TRBD1. CDR3 length equals 15 residues. The germline V gene has CDR1 SNHLY and CDR2 FYNNEI. Unmatched junction bases numbered 9, after V lost 6 bases and J lost 5 bases. CDR3 coding DNA: TGTGCCAGCAGCATTCAGGGACAGGGGTTGACTGAAGCTTTCTTT. This encodes CASSIQGQGLTEAFF.

The CDR3 DNA reads TGCAGCGTTGATGGGTTGAATGGCTACACCTTC. Protein product: CSVDGLNGYTF. J is TRBJ1-2 and V is TRBV29-1; D uncertain. The V end was cut by 3 bases, the J end by 6 bases, with 8 bases between. Germline values: CDR1 SQVTM, CDR2 ANQGSEA. This CDR3 contains 11 residues.

Here the CDR3 reads CASSSSGGVWVEQYF. In DNA, the CDR3 is TGTGCCAGCAGTTCGTCAGGGGGAGTTTGGGTCGAGCAGTACTTC. The gene calls are TRBV6-5 and TRBJ2-7, with TRBD1 matching 7 bases. The CDR3 is 15 residues long. V was pared by 4 bases and J by 6 bases, with 12 bases of the junction left unmatched. The germline gives CDR1 MNHEY, CDR2 SVGAGI.

This clone was seen once. The CDR3 is CASRVGLANTIYF. CDR3 sequence (DNA): TGTGCCAGCAGAGTCGGCCTCGCCAACACCATATATTTT. The chain is built from TRBV7-2 and TRBJ1-3, with unresolved D. Germline V gives CDR1 SGHTA, CDR2 FQGNSA. This CDR3 has 13 residues. With 6 bases removed from V and 7 bases from J, the gap between germline ends came to 13 bases. Drawing the rest from reference TRBV7-2 and TRBJ1-3, the complete variable domain is GAGVSQSPSNKVTEKGKDVELRCDPISGHTALYWYRQSLGQGLEFLIYFQGNSAPDKSGLPSDRFSAERTGGSVSTLTIQRTQQEDSAVYLCASRVGLANTIYFGEGSWLTVV.

The CDR3 loop is CASSPTGTATDTQYF. The CDR3 bases are TGTGCCAGCAGCCCTACCGGGACAGCCACAGATACGCAGTATTTT. The chain carries TRBV11-2 and TRBJ2-3; 7 nucleotides align to TRBD1. The CDR3 consists of 15 residues. V was clipped by 5 bases and J by 2 bases; unmatched bases: 7. Germline lookup yields CDR1 SGHAT and CDR2 FQNNGV.